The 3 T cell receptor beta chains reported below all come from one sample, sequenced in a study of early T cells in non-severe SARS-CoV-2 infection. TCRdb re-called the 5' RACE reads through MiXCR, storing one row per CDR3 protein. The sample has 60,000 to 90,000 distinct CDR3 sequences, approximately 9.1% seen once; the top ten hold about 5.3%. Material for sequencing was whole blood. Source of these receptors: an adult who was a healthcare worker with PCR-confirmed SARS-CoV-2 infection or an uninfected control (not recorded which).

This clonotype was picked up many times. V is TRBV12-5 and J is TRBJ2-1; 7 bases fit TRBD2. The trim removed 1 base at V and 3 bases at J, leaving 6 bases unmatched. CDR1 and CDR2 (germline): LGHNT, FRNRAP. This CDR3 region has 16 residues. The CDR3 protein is CASGLAPGGSYNEQFF. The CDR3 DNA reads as TGTGCTAGTGGTTTGGCTCCTGGCGGGAGCTACAATGAGCAGTTCTTC. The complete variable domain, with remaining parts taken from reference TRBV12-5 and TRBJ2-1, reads DARVTQTPRHKVTEMGQEVTMRCQPILGHNTVFWYRQTMMQGLELLAYFRNRAPLDDSGMPKDRFSAEMPDATLATLKIQPSEPRDSAVYFCASGLAPGGSYNEQFFGPGTRLTVL.

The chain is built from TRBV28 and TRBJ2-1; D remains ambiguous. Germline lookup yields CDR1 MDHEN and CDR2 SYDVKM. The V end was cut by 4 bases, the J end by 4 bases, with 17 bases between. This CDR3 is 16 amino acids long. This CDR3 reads CASSYRIDSLYNEQFF. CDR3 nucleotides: TGTGCCAGCAGTTACAGAATAGATTCCTTATACAATGAGCAGTTCTTC.

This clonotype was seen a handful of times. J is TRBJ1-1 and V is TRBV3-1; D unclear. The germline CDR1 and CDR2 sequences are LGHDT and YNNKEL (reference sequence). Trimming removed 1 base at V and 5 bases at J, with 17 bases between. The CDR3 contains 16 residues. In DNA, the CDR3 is TGTGCCAGCAGCCAAGTCCACTCGGGCCATCGTACTGAAGCTTTCTTT. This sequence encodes CASSQVHSGHRTEAFF.